Here is one T cell receptor (beta chain) with its context. The antigen is undetermined. This sample is part of a study of T cell repertoires in cytomegalovirus infection. Overall study context: Public TCR beta signatures marked donors with CMV infection and the matching HLA.

CDR3 length equals 16 residues. The germline CDR1 and CDR2 sequences are LNHNV and YYDKDF (reference sequence). J was trimmed by 5 bases and V by 3 bases; bases with no gene match: 8. Findings and limits, study-wide: Pooled public TCR beta family frequency picked out CMV carriers with the relevant HLA. What dominated the ex vivo response were HLA-C-restricted CMV-specific TCR beta clonotypes.

TCRdb reprocessed the reads via MiXCR and lists one record per CDR3 protein. The sample yields around 900,000 distinct CDR3 sequences, roughly 30% seen once. This TCR was sampled from a human donor in good health (CMV status not recorded). Some clones in this sample may be carry-over from other donors' samples. The source material was cultured CD8+ T cells from PBMCs, sampled from culture after CMV antigen stimulation. The gene calls are TRBV15 and TRBJ2-3; 10 bases are shared with TRBD1. The CDR3 here is CATSRPGTGDRDTQYF. CDR3 bases: TGTGCCACCAGCAGGCCCGGGACAGGGGACAGAGATACGCAGTATTTT.